This TCR beta chain was found in a study of OX40 agonist ivuxolimab in advanced cancers. Study-wide context: Three patients, one with hepatocellular carcinoma and two with cutaneous melanoma, responded partially.

Clones were sequenced by immunoSEQ multiplex PCR, and TCRdb holds only the in-frame ones, with some missing. The sample includes about 82,000 clones, almost 90% of them seen just once. This CDR3 spans 13 amino acids. Germline lookup yields CDR1 LNHDA and CDR2 SQIVND (reference sequence). Germline trimming cut 5 bases from V and 7 bases from J; bases unmatched to any gene: 4. This specimen consisted of CD4+ or CD8+ T cells sorted from blood, obtained in a trial of the OX40 agonist ivuxolimab. The sequence derives from an adult with an advanced solid tumor such as melanoma, head and neck, liver or kidney cancer. The gene calls are TRBV19 and TRBJ2-1; 8 bases match TRBD1. CDR3 DNA sequence: TGTGCCAGTAGTGTAAACAGGGGGAATGAGCAGTTCTTC. Protein: CASSVNRGNEQFF.